Presented here are 20 T cell receptor beta chains from one specimen sequenced in a study of CD8+CD57+ T cells in acquired aplastic anemia. The use of genomic DNA as template underpinned the TCR beta VDJ and CDR3 profiling. One entry per CDR3 protein, called by TCRdb with MiXCR from the reads. The sample lists about 250,000 distinct CDR3 sequences; roughly half were seen once. Previously, flow cytometry had revealed CD8+CD57+ cell expansion in the patients chosen for sequencing. What was sequenced was sorted CD4+, CD8+, or CD8+CD57+ T cells (not recorded which) from PBMCs. The receptor set was obtained from a human donor with aplastic anemia.

This clonotype was observed many times. The gene calls are TRBV5-4 and TRBJ2-7; no firm D call. Germline values: CDR1 SGHNT, CDR2 YYREEE (reference sequence). Trimming stripped 3 bases from V and 3 bases from J, with 10 bases between. The CDR3 runs to 13 residues. The CDR3 DNA sequence: TGTGCCAGCAGCTGGGCGGACGGCTACGAGCAGTACTTC. Encoded protein: CASSWADGYEQYF.

The rearrangement joins TRBV7-2 to TRBJ2-7; weak D call: TRBD1 (7 bases). With 0 bases removed from V and 3 bases from J, the gap between germline ends came to 12 bases. This CDR3 contains 15 residues. Germline V CDR1 and CDR2: SGHTA, FQGNSA. The CDR3 is CASSLAGGQFYEQYF. CDR3 in DNA: TGTGCCAGCAGCTTAGCGGGGGGACAGTTCTACGAGCAGTACTTC.

This clonotype was counted many times. The CDR3: CASSSRTNNLHQPQHF. CDR3 sequence (DNA): TGTGCCAGCAGTAGCCGGACAAACAATCTCCATCAGCCCCAGCATTTT. The V gene is TRBV2, the J gene TRBJ1-5; maybe TRBD1 (5 bases). V was clipped by 5 bases and J by 5 bases, with 19 bases between them. Germline V gene sequence: CDR1 SNHLY, CDR2 FYNNEI. This CDR3 contains 16 residues.

This clonotype was seen at least ten times. CDR3 sequence reads: CASSTTGLGQPQHF. CDR3 nucleotides: TGTGCCAGCAGTACGACGGGCCTGGGTCAGCCCCAGCATTTT. The chain has TRBV6-5 and TRBJ1-5; D is uncertain. This CDR3 contains 14 residues. Per the germline V gene, CDR1 is MNHEY and CDR2 is SVGAGI. V was clipped by 5 bases and J by 6 bases, with 14 bases between them.

At least ten counts were recorded for this clonotype. The rearrangement links TRBV9 to TRBJ1-4; D remains unclear. Trimming removed 0 bases from V and 4 bases from J, with 7 bases in between. Germline V gene data show CDR1 as SGDLS and CDR2 as YYNGEE. The CDR3 sequence is 14 residues long. The CDR3 region has the DNA TGTGCCAGCAGCGTAGGGGAAGATAATGAAAAACTGTTTTTT. Its translation is CASSVGEDNEKLFF. Looking up the rest from reference TRBV9 and TRBJ1-4 gives the full variable domain: DSGVTQTPKHLITATGQRVTLRCSPRSGDLSVYWYQQSLDQGLQFLIQYYNGEERAKGNILERFSAQQFPDLHSELNLSSLELGDSALYFCASSVGEDNEKLFFGSGTQLSVL.

At least ten counts were recorded for this clonotype. The chain combines TRBV7-9 with TRBJ2-7, with D tentatively TRBD1 (6 bases). CDR1 and CDR2 from the germline V gene are SEHNR and FQNEAQ (reference sequence). V was cut by 0 bases and J by 1 base, with 13 bases left in between. The CDR3 totals 16 residues. CDR3 loop: CASSLAGARVSYEQYF. CDR3 sequence (DNA): TGTGCCAGCAGCTTAGCGGGGGCCAGGGTGTCCTACGAGCAGTACTTC.

This clonotype was seen ten or more times. The chain recombines TRBV25-1 with TRBJ2-1; 10 bases are shared with TRBD1. The germline gives CDR1 MGHDK, CDR2 SYGVNS. The CDR3 is 15 amino acids. V was clipped by 4 bases and J by 8 bases; unmatched bases: 8. DNA of the CDR3: TGTGCCAGCAGTGCGGACAGGGGGATTCTCGATGAGCAGTTCTTC. This encodes CASSADRGILDEQFF.

There are many counts of this clonotype. The chain couples TRBV9 to TRBJ2-7; D gene ambiguous. Germline CDR1 SGDLS, CDR2 YYNGEE. The CDR3 totals 15 residues. Trimming removed 0 bases from V and 2 bases from J, with 12 bases in between. DNA of the CDR3: TGTGCCAGCAGCGTAGGAGATCTATTGACCTACGAGCAGTACTTC. It translates to CASSVGDLLTYEQYF.

This clonotype was observed a handful of times. The rearrangement uses TRBV14 and TRBJ2-5; 12 bases fit TRBD2. V was pared by 1 base and J by 5 bases, with 2 bases of the junction left unmatched. CDR3 length: 15 residues. The V gene's germline CDR1 is SGHDN and CDR2 FVKESK. This CDR3 reads CASSQGLAGAETQYF. The CDR3 bases are TGTGCCAGCAGCCAAGGACTAGCGGGGGCGGAGACCCAGTACTTC.

V usage is TRBV29-1 and J usage is TRBJ2-7; D uncertain. CDR3 length equals 13 residues. Trimming removed 4 bases from V and 1 base from J, with 11 bases in between. CDR1 and CDR2 from the germline V gene are SQVTM and ANQGSEA. The CDR3: CSVVSISSYEQYF. The CDR3 nucleotides are TGCAGCGTTGTATCCATCTCATCCTACGAGCAGTACTTC.

The chain recombines TRBV27 with TRBJ2-1; 7 nucleotides align to TRBD2. Trimming removed 8 bases from V and 13 bases from J; junction bases left unmatched: 8. Per germline, CDR1 MNHEY and CDR2 SMNVEV (reference sequence). CDR3 length: 11 amino acids. CDR3 nucleotide sequence: TGTGCCAGCGAGCTGGCGGGAGTACAGTTCTTC. It is translated as CASELAGVQFF.

Concerning this clonotype itself: The junction differs from germline at one of its ends, possibly a read error. The V call is TRBV5-1, the J call TRBJ2-1; perhaps TRBD2 as D (5 bases). This CDR3 has 14 amino acids. From germline, CDR1 is SGHRS and CDR2 YFSETQ. CDR3: CASGFERGSYEQFF. The CDR3 nucleotides are TGCGCCAGCGGCTTCGAACGAGGGTCCTACGAGCAGTTCTTC.

This clonotype was detected many times. This chain connects TRBV5-6 to TRBJ1-1; D is ambiguous. The CDR3 has 13 amino acids. The germline V gene has CDR1 SGHDT and CDR2 YYEEEE. V lost 5 bases and J 1 base, leaving 9 bases between the germline ends. The CDR3 nucleotides read TGTGCCAGCAGATTACAGAGGAACACTGAAGCTTTCTTT. Protein sequence: CASRLQRNTEAFF.

This clonotype was recorded at least ten times. This sequence joins TRBV2 and TRBJ2-2; D is perhaps TRBD1 (5 bases). Looked up from germline, CDR1 is SNHLY and CDR2 is FYNNEI. The CDR3 is 14 residues long. Trimming took 5 bases from V and 3 from J, leaving 10 bases between them. The CDR3, as DNA: TGTGCCAGCAGTTCGCAGGGTTACACCGGGGAGCTGTTTTTT. Translating it yields CASSSQGYTGELFF. The full variable domain, with the rest looked up from reference TRBV2 and TRBJ2-2, is EPEVTQTPSHQVTQMGQEVILRCVPISNHLYFYWYRQILGQKVEFLVSFYNNEISEKSEIFDDQFSVERPDGSNFTLKIRSTKLEDSAMYFCASSSQGYTGELFFGEGSRLTVL.

This clonotype was seen at least ten times. V and J are TRBV11-2 and TRBJ2-7; unclear D gene. The CDR3 spans 11 residues. V shed 2 bases and J shed 6 bases, with 5 bases lying between them. CDR1 and CDR2 from the germline V gene are SGHAT and FQNNGV. CDR3 loop: CASSLNSEQYF. CDR3 in DNA: TGTGCCAGCAGCTTAAATTCCGAGCAGTACTTC.

The chain carries TRBV7-2 and TRBJ2-7, with 7 bases that match TRBD2. The J segment lost 6 bases and the V segment lost 8 bases, leaving 7 bases of the junction unmatched. Germline CDR1 and CDR2: SGHTA and FQGNSA. This CDR3 is 12 amino acids long. The CDR3 spells CASRGGPSEQYF. The CDR3 nucleotides are TGTGCCAGCCGGGGAGGGCCCTCCGAGCAGTACTTC. Supplemented by reference TRBV7-2 and TRBJ2-7, the full variable domain reads GAGVSQSPSNKVTEKGKDVELRCDPISGHTALYWYRQSLGQGLEFLIYFQGNSAPDKSGLPSDRFSAERTGGSVSTLTIQRTQQEDSAVYLCASRGGPSEQYFGPGTRLTVT.

This clonotype was picked up a small number of times. V usage is TRBV7-8 and J usage is TRBJ2-3; 11 bases fit TRBD2. After removal of 5 bases from V and 5 bases from J, the junction contained 9 bases not matched to a gene. This CDR3 has 16 residues. Germline loops: CDR1 SGHVS, CDR2 FQNEAQ. The CDR3 DNA sequence: TGTGCCAGCAGCGCGTTAGCGGGGGGGAGTTTAGATACGCAGTATTTT. Translation gives CASSALAGGSLDTQYF.

The CDR3 reads CSVEVQGSTEAFF. The CDR3 nucleotides are TGCAGCGTTGAGGTTCAGGGGAGCACTGAAGCTTTCTTT. V and J are TRBV29-1 and TRBJ1-1; a weak D match, TRBD1 (6 bases). This CDR3 has 13 amino acids. V was clipped by 3 bases and J by 4 bases, with 12 bases between them. Germline CDR1 SQVTM, CDR2 ANQGSEA.

This clonotype was found many times. This chain connects TRBV6-2 or TRBV6-3 to TRBJ2-7; no clear D. V lost 4 bases, J lost 3 bases, and 10 bases lay in between. The CDR3 covers 13 residues. Germline CDR1 is MNHEY and CDR2 is SVGEGT. This CDR3 is CASSFGVGYEQYF. The CDR3 DNA sequence: TGTGCCAGCAGTTTTGGGGTGGGCTACGAGCAGTACTTC.

The sample holds many counts of this clonotype. CDR3 nucleotides: TGTGCCAGCAGCTTGACCAGGCACTCTTCCTATGGCTACACCTTC. This translates into CASSLTRHSSYGYTF. The rearrangement uses TRBV5-6 and TRBJ1-2; D is unresolved. From germline, CDR1 is SGHDT and CDR2 YYEEEE. Trimming pared 1 base from V and 4 bases from J, leaving 14 bases between. There are 15 residues in the CDR3.